This TCR beta chain originates from a study of cytomegalovirus exposure and HLA in healthy donors. Overall study context: Caucasian-associated ancestry cluster membership applied to 75% to 85% of over 350 genotyped donors. The study's findings and limits: In a later analysis, V- and J-gene trimming of beta chains associated with a DCLRE1C missense variant, replicated independently. Investigators reported about 160 TCR beta chains as tied to cytomegalovirus. Several of the most significant clusters appeared, in a later analysis, to be linked to common viral pathogens.

Turning to this clone: Its cognate antigen is unknown.

V lost 3 bases, J lost 4 bases, and 9 bases stayed unmatched. Germline CDR1 reads WSHSY; CDR2 reads SAAADI. The CDR3 has 16 amino acids. Amplification used 60 Vbeta primers and 13 Jbeta primers. Profiled with immunoSEQ multiplex PCR; TCRdb holds only in-frame clones, not every one. The sample comprises about 180,000 clones, roughly 84% of which are singletons, and more than 0.95% rests with the top ten. The sequence was collected from a girl aged 2 to 9 in good health and CMV-seropositive. J is TRBJ1-1 and V is TRBV10-2; 9 bases are a match to TRBD1. Sequenced: PBMCs. The CDR3: CASSDLYRGRGTEAFF. The DNA for the CDR3 is TGCGCCAGCAGTGACTTGTACAGGGGGCGAGGCACTGAAGCTTTCTTT.